The following is a T cell receptor beta chain sequence with its context. Its antigen specificity is not known. Base qualities are not at hand, and no much larger clone is one base apart. The data belong to a study of response to subunit inactivated influenza vaccine (dated by TCRdb to the late 2010s). About the investigation overall: To follow how T cells responded to a trivalent subunit inactivated influenza vaccine, the researchers relied on deep quantitative profiling of the T cell receptor repertoire. Broader findings and caveats from the paper: The authors proposed that each seasonal influenza vaccination may bring in only a limited number of new T cells.

CDR1 and CDR2 (SGHKS, YYEKEE) derive from the germline V gene (reference sequence). Measured from the cysteine to the phenylalanine, the CDR3 is 17 residues long. Only CDR3 DNA remains: 51 bases, in frame from the first base. The trim is 0 bases for V and 6 bases for J, with a gap of 19 bases between the germline ends. Receptor libraries were prepared by RT-PCR. The sequencing machine was an Illumina HiSeq 2500. In-frame beta chains were kept once TCRdb had trimmed the public reads at Q25 with fastp and called clones with MiXCR. Every entry covers one CDR3 protein and lists the most common genes and DNA from its rows. Counted in this sample were about 620,000 distinct CDR3 sequences; approximately 12% of them appeared once. The ten largest clonotypes hold 10% of the sample.

The sequence derives from a man in his fifties or sixties who received an inactivated influenza vaccine. Donor details come from another sample of the same person, matched by shared clones. Sample: PBMCs from blood, taken on the day of vaccination. Recombination linked TRBV5-5 to TRBJ2-4; TRBD1 could be the D gene, as 5 bases match. The CDR3 loop reads CASSLGFIQGYGNIQYF. The DNA is TGTGCCAGCAGCTTGGGGTTCATCCAGGGATACGGAAACATTCAGTACTTC.